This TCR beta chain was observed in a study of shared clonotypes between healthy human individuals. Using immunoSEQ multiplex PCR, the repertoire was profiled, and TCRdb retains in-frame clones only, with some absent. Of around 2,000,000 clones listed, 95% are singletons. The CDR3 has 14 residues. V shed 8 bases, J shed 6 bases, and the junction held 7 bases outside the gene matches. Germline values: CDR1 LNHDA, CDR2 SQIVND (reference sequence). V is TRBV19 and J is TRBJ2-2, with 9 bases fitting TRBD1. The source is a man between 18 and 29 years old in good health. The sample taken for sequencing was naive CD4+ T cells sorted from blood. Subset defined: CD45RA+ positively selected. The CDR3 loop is CASVPGQGPGELFF. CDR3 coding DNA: TGTGCCAGTGTCCCGGGACAGGGCCCCGGGGAGCTGTTTTTT. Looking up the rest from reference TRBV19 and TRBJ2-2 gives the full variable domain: DGGITQSPKYLFRKEGQNVTLSCEQNLNHDAMYWYRQDPGQGLRLIYYSQIVNDFQKGDIAEGYSVSREKKESFPLTVTSAQKNPTAFYLCASVPGQGPGELFFGEGSRLTVL.